This T cell receptor (beta chain) was captured by sequencing in a study of T cell responses to AZD1222 COVID-19 vaccine. For the study at large: Doses given second, at about 4 or about 12 weeks, were pooled. Study conclusions and caveats: The donor group comprised mostly white British people and more females; the analysis possibly underestimated clonal diversity.

The data were produced by immunoSEQ multiplex PCR, yet TCRdb's version contains in-frame clones alone and is incomplete. The sample includes about 93,000 clones, 65% to 90% of them seen just once. V lost 1 base to trimming and J lost 0 bases, with 11 bases between them. Looked up from germline, CDR1 is SGHKS and CDR2 is YYEKEE (reference sequence). This CDR3 has 16 residues. Worth noting for this clone: As yet, its antigen is unknown.

The source was peripheral blood, collected on day 0 of AZD1222 vaccination. The sequence derives from an adult in good health. The V gene is TRBV5-5, the J gene TRBJ1-3; tentative D call: TRBD1 (5 bases). In DNA, the CDR3 is TGTGCCAGCAGCTTGCCTTGGGGCCCCTCTGGAAACACCATATATTTT. It translates to CASSLPWGPSGNTIYF.